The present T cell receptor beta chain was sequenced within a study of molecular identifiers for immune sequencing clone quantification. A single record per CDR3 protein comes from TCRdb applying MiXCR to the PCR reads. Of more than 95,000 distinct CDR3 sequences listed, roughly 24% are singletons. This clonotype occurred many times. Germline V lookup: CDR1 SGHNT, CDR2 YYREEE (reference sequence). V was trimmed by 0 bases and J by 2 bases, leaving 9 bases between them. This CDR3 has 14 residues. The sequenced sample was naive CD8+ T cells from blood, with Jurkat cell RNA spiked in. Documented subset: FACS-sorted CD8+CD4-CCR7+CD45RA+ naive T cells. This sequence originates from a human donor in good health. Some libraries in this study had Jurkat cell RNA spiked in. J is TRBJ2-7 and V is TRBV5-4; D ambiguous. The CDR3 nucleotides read TGTGCCAGCAGCTTGGGTGTTACAGCCTACGAGCAGTACTTC. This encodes CASSLGVTAYEQYF.